This T cell receptor beta chain was documented in a study of T cell changes during pregnancy in multiple sclerosis. The protocol was immunoSEQ multiplex PCR, while the TCRdb copy is restricted to in-frame clones and leaves out a portion. The repertoire holds tens of thousands of clones, roughly 94% seen once, with about 2.6% in the top ten. This TCR came from a female donor with multiple sclerosis, enrolled in a pregnancy study. The material sequenced was CD8+ T cells from peripheral blood mononuclear cells, taken after pregnancy.

CDR3 residues: CASSSGQGVADTQYF. The CDR3, as DNA: TGTGCCAGCAGCAGCGGACAGGGGGTGGCAGATACGCAGTATTTT. The V call is TRBV28, the J call TRBJ2-3; 10 bases are shared with TRBD1. Germline CDR1 MDHEN, CDR2 SYDVKM. The V segment lost 6 bases and the J segment 4 bases; nucleotides outside the gene matches: 7. This CDR3 region has 15 residues.